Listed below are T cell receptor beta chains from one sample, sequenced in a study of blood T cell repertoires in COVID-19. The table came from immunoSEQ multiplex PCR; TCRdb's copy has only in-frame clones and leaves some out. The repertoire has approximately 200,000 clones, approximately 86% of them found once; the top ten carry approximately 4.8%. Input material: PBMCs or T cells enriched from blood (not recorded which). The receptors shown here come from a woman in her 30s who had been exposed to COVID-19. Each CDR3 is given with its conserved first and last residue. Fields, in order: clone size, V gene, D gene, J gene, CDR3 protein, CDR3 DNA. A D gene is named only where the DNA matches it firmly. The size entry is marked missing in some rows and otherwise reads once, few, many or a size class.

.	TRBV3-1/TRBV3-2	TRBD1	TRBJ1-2	CASSQTGAGYTF	TGTGCCAGCAGCCAGACAGGGGCCGGCTACACCTTC
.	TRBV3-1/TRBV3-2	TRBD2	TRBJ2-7	CASSQRPGGFDEQYF	TGTGCCAGCAGCCAACGACCGGGGGGGTTCGACGAGCAGTACTTC
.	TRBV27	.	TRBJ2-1	CASSVPQGLGYNEQFF	TGTGCCAGCAGTGTCCCTCAGGGGCTGGGGTACAATGAGCAGTTCTTC
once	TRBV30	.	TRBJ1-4	CAWSVPSGSGEKLFF	TGTGCCTGGAGTGTACCGAGCGGCTCCGGTGAAAAACTGTTTTTT
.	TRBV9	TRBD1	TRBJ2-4	CASSVSGGKNIQYF	TGTGCCAGCAGCGTATCAGGGGGCAAAAACATTCAGTACTTC
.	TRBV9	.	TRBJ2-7	CASSVGDNSGYEQYF	TGTGCCAGCAGCGTCGGGGACAATTCAGGATACGAGCAGTACTTC
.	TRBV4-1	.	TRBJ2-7	CASSQERQATYYEQYF	TGCGCCAGCAGCCAAGAACGACAGGCGACGTACTACGAGCAGTACTTC
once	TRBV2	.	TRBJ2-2	CASASGGGYNTGELFF	TGTGCCAGCGCATCCGGCGGGGGCTACAACACCGGGGAGCTGTTTTTT
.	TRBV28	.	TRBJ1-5	CASETGSNQPQHF	TGTGCCAGCGAAACAGGGAGCAATCAGCCCCAGCATTTT
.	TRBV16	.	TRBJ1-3	CASSLLAGSGNTIYF	TGTGCCAGCAGCCTACTTGCAGGTTCTGGAAACACCATATATTTT
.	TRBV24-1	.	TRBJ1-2	CATSHSNYGYTF	TGTGCCACCAGTCACAGTAACTATGGCTACACCTTC
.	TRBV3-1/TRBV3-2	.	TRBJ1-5	CASSLRQGNQPQHF	TGTGCCAGCAGCCTTCGACAGGGCAATCAGCCCCAGCATTTT
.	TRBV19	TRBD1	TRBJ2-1	CASSIQTGPQFF	TGTGCCAGTAGTATCCAGACAGGGCCGCAGTTCTTC
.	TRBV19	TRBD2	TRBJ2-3	CASSTGRDPDTQYF	TGTGCCAGTAGTACAGGGAGGGATCCAGATACGCAGTATTTT
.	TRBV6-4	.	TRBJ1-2	CASSDSRRGSYGYTF	TGTGCCAGCAGTGACTCGAGGCGGGGCAGCTATGGCTACACCTTC
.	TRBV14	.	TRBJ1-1	CASSLLVGGDTEAFF	TGTGCCAGCAGCCTCCTCGTGGGGGGAGACACTGAAGCTTTCTTT